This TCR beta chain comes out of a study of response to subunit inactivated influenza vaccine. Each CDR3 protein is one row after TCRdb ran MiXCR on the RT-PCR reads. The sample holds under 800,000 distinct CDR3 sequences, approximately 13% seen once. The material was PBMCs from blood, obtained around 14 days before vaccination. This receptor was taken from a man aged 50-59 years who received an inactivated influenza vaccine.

The CDR3 DNA reads as TGTGCCAGCAGCAAGGGACAGGGGCCCACTGAAGCTTTCTTT. This codes for CASSKGQGPTEAFF. The chain is built from TRBV7-9 and TRBJ1-1; 10 nucleotides line up with TRBD1. V shed 5 bases and J 4 bases; nucleotides not matched to a gene: 4. CDR1 and CDR2 (germline): SEHNR, FQNEAQ (reference sequence). The CDR3 totals 14 residues.